This T cell receptor (beta chain) was profiled in a study of blood T cell repertoires in COVID-19. For the study at large: Sources were T cells, B-cell-depleted T cells, or PBMCs; the material itself was cDNA or gDNA.

Germline V gene lookup returns CDR1 ENHRY and CDR2 SYGVKD. The CDR3 is made up of 14 amino acids. Trimming pared 4 bases from V and 3 bases from J, leaving 10 bases between. In the original processing: How many nucleated cells were present was estimated from reference gene primer amplification. Clones were sequenced by immunoSEQ multiplex PCR, and TCRdb holds only the in-frame ones, with some missing. V and J calls plus clone size are reproduced from that table; the DNA served to infer D and trimming. The table records roughly 140,000 clones, 81% of them present only once. V gene TRBV10-3 combines with J gene TRBJ1-5; tentatively, D is TRBD1 (6 bases). The source is a human donor with acute or convalescent COVID-19. The donor label of this sample is uncertain. Sequencing used peripheral blood. The CDR3: CAISAGEYNQPQHF. In nucleotides, the CDR3 is TGTGCCATCAGTGCAGGGGAATACAATCAGCCCCAGCATTTT.